This is a list of T cell receptor beta chains from one sample in a study of T cells in lung cancer brain metastases. The repertoire was sequenced with immunoSEQ multiplex PCR; TCRdb's copy has only in-frame clones and lacks some. The sample contains over 4,500 clones, roughly 84% of which appear only once. Sequencing was performed on tumor tissue from the primary lung tumor. The receptor source for this set is a woman between 45 and 60 years old with non-small cell lung cancer. The CDR3 runs from the conserved cysteine through the conserved F or W. The order of the fields is CDR3 length, J gene, V gene, D gene, CDR3 protein. A D gene is named only where the DNA matches it firmly.

16,TRBJ2-5,TRBV4-2,TRBD2,CASSQERGGASETQYF
17,TRBJ2-5,TRBV4-1,TRBD2,CASSLTQAGGPGSTQYF
15,TRBJ2-5,TRBV2,TRBD2,CASRPGGQAEETQYF
12,TRBJ1-1,TRBV19,-,CASSIAGLEAFF
13,TRBJ2-7,TRBV29-1,-,CSVALGSDYEQYF
16,TRBJ1-6,TRBV27,TRBD1,CANSPQQGGRNSPLHF
13,TRBJ1-1,TRBV30,-,CAGKTRRDTEAFF
15,TRBJ1-5,TRBV19,TRBD1,CASSMDRDVNQPQHF
16,TRBJ2-3,TRBV6-5,-,CASSYSLREATDTQYF
14,TRBJ2-3,TRBV6-4,-,CASSDGAHTDTQYF
16,TRBJ2-5,TRBV15,TRBD2,CATSGRLAVTQETQYF
15,TRBJ1-5,TRBV5-1,-,CASSEGGTTNQPQHF
12,TRBJ2-7,TRBV29-1,-,CSVEGHSYEQYF
14,TRBJ2-7,TRBV30,-,CAWSVGVAAYEQYF
14,TRBJ1-2,TRBV19,TRBD1,CASSATGEAYGYTF
17,TRBJ1-6,TRBV9,-,CASSLTPGAQRNSPLHF
16,TRBJ2-5,TRBV15,-,CATSRSIDPREETQYF
13,TRBJ1-1,TRBV18,-,CASSPAVGGEAFF
17,TRBJ2-1,TRBV7-8,-,CASSLLNRQSSYNEQFF
14,TRBJ2-7,TRBV29-1,TRBD2,CSVAYGRENYEQYF
15,TRBJ1-2,TRBV6-1,-,CASSRNSDVNYGYTF
14,TRBJ2-1,TRBV6-4,TRBD2,CASSDGGAYNEQFF
13,TRBJ2-5,TRBV30,-,CAWTSGERKTQYF
13,TRBJ2-5,TRBV18,-,CASSPGYQETQYF
15,TRBJ2-1,TRBV2,TRBD2,CASTPSGRNYNEQFF
20,TRBJ2-7,TRBV10-3,TRBD2,CAISSTGDPFLAGGQVEQYF
19,TRBJ2-7,TRBV4-2,TRBD2,CVSSPYGTSGRPLPYEQYF
11,TRBJ2-3,TRBV29-1,-,CSVEGALTQYF
11,TRBJ2-1,TRBV20-1,-,CSASRSNEQFF
14,TRBJ1-3,TRBV10-3,TRBD1,CAIRMTGVGNTIYF
15,TRBJ1-2,TRBV29-1,TRBD1,CSLRTGGCEMSGYTF
15,TRBJ1-3,TRBV11-2,-,CASSSLGGWGNTIYF
14,TRBJ2-3,TRBV2,-,CASSEFTGSVGQYF
13,TRBJ1-1,TRBV30,TRBD1,CAWKRGRDTEAFF